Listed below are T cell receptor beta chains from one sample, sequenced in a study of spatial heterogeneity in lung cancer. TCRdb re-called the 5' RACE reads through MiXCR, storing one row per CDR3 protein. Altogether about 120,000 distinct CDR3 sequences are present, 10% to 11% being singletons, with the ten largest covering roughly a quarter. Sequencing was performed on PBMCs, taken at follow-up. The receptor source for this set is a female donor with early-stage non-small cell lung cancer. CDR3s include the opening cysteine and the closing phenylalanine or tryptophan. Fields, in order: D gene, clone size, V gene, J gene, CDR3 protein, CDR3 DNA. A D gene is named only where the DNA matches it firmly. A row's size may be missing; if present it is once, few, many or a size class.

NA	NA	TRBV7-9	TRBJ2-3	CASSLVGGVGNTQYF	TGTGCCAGCAGCTTAGTAGGCGGGGTTGGAAATACGCAGTATTTT
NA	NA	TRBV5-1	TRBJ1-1	CASSSQGKNTEAFF	TGCGCCAGCAGCAGTCAGGGGAAGAACACTGAAGCTTTCTTT
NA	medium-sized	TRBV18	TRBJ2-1	CASSPVGYSYNEQFF	TGTGCCAGCTCACCAGTCGGGTACTCCTACAATGAGCAGTTCTTC
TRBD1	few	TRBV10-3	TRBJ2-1	CAISESTGGSYNEQFF	TGTGCCATCAGTGAGTCGACAGGGGGCTCCTACAATGAGCAGTTCTTC
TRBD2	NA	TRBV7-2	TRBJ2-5	CASSRSGSRETQYF	TGTGCCAGCAGCAGGAGCGGGAGTCGGGAGACCCAGTACTTC
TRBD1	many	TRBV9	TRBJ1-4	CASSPQGGPNEKLFF	TGTGCCAGCAGCCCTCAGGGGGGCCCTAATGAAAAACTGTTTTTT
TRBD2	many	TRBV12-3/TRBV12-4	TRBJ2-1	CASSPASGSIYEQFF	TGTGCCAGCAGCCCCGCTAGCGGGAGTATCTATGAGCAGTTCTTC
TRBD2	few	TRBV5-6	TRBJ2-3	CASSSPGTSGRRIDTQYF	TGTGCCAGCAGCTCTCCCGGGACTAGCGGGAGGCGGATAGATACGCAGTATTTT
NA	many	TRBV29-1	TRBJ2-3	CSVEPGSGTDTQYF	TGCAGCGTTGAACCTGGTAGCGGCACAGATACGCAGTATTTT
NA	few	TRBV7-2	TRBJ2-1	CASSLALEQFF	TGTGCCAGCAGCTTAGCGTTAGAGCAGTTCTTC
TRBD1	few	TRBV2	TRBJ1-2	CASSEGDSYGYTF	TGTGCCAGCAGTGAGGGGGACAGCTATGGCTACACCTTC
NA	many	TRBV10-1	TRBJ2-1	CASSVGGRLNEQFF	TGCGCCAGCAGTGTCGGGGGGCGGTTAAATGAGCAGTTCTTC
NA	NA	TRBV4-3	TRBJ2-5	CASSQDLGQLFKTQYF	TGCGCCAGCAGCCAAGATCTTGGACAGCTTTTTAAGACCCAGTACTTC
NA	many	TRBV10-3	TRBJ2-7	CAISESGYEQYF	TGTGCCATCAGTGAGTCGGGGTACGAGCAGTACTTC
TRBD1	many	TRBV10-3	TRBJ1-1	CAISNRGAEAFF	TGTGCCATCAGTAACAGGGGTGCTGAAGCTTTCTTT
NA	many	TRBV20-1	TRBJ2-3	CSARGRSGTQYF	TGCAGTGCTAGAGGGAGGTCCGGTACGCAGTATTTT
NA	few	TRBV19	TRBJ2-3	CASKRQATDTQYF	TGTGCCAGTAAAAGACAGGCCACAGATACGCAGTATTTT
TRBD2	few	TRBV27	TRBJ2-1	CASSVQGFWTSGTNEQFF	TGTGCCAGCAGTGTTCAGGGATTTTGGACTAGCGGGACCAATGAGCAGTTCTTC
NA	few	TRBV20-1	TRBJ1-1	CSARSWGHMNTEAFF	TGCAGTGCTAGATCGTGGGGTCATATGAACACTGAAGCTTTCTTT
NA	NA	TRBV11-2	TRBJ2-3	CASSYSGSTDTQYF	TGTGCCAGCAGCTACAGCGGGAGCACAGATACGCAGTATTTT
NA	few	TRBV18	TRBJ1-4	CASSPLRGFATNEKLFF	TGTGCCAGCTCACCACTTCGAGGGTTCGCAACTAATGAAAAACTGTTTTTT
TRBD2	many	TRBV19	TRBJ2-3	CASSTGLAGGPDTQYF	TGTGCCAGTAGTACAGGACTAGCGGGAGGGCCAGATACGCAGTATTTT
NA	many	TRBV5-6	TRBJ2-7	CASSSFHEQYF	TGTGCCAGCAGCTCTTTCCACGAGCAGTACTTC
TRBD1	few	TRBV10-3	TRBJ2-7	CAISHPLDRETYEQYF	TGTGCCATCAGCCACCCCTTGGACAGGGAGACCTACGAGCAGTACTTC
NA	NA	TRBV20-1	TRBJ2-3	CSARSGTDTQYF	TGCAGTGCTAGAAGCGGCACAGATACGCAGTATTTT